This T cell receptor (beta chain) is drawn from a study of T cell responses to AZD1222 COVID-19 vaccine. The trim removed 4 bases at V and 3 bases at J, leaving 3 bases unmatched. Germline V CDR1 and CDR2: SGHNT, YYREEE (reference sequence). The length of the CDR3 is 13 residues. This clone was recorded only once. With a much larger clone just one base away, this may be a read error. Measured with immunoSEQ multiplex PCR; TCRdb has only the in-frame clones, and not every one. Of fewer than 90,000 clones in the sample, approximately 91% were seen once. The material sequenced was peripheral blood, taken on day 0 of AZD1222 vaccination. This TCR came from an adult in good health. The chain links TRBV5-4 to TRBJ1-2, with TRBD1 matching 7 bases. The CDR3 reads CASSPGQDYGYTF. The CDR3 region has the DNA TGTGCCAGCAGCCCCGGACAGGACTATGGCTACACCTTC.